Below, 23 T cell receptor beta chains from the same sample are listed, as sequenced in a study of cytomegalovirus exposure and HLA in healthy donors. Method: immunoSEQ multiplex PCR; TCRdb's copy keeps in-frame clones and lacks some. The profile covers around 220,000 clones, with approximately 88% appearing a single time and over 13% taken by the ten largest. Sequencing used PBMCs. These receptors were obtained from a woman in her thirties in good health and CMV-seropositive.

This clone was seen a handful of times. V usage is TRBV30 and J usage is TRBJ1-1, with D perhaps TRBD1 (6 bases). CDR3 size: 14 residues. The V end was cut by 3 bases, the J end by 4 bases, with 15 bases between. In germline, CDR1 is GTSNPN, CDR2 SVGIG (reference sequence). DNA of the CDR3: TGTGCCTGGAGGGGAACAGGGAGGGGCACTGAAGCTTTCTTT. Its protein product is CAWRGTGRGTEAFF.

V usage is TRBV5-1 and J usage is TRBJ2-7; D gene unclear. The CDR3 covers 15 residues. The V end was cut by 7 bases, the J end by 3 bases, with 20 bases between. The germline gives CDR1 SGHRS, CDR2 YFSETQ. The CDR3 DNA is TGCGCCAGCTCGATCGGTGGATCGGAACTCTACGAGCAGTACTTC. Translating it yields CASSIGGSELYEQYF.

The chain employs TRBV7-8 and TRBJ2-7, with D possibly called TRBD1 or TRBD2 (5 bases each). Germline V lookup: CDR1 SGHVS, CDR2 FQNEAQ. This CDR3 is built from 14 residues. Trimming pared 2 bases from V and 3 bases from J, leaving 11 bases between. DNA for the CDR3: TGTGCCAGCAGCTTAAGAACAGGAGGCTACGAGCAGTACTTC. Protein sequence: CASSLRTGGYEQYF.

Here the CDR3 reads CASSETGIEQYF. In DNA form, the CDR3 reads TGTGCCAGCAGTGAGACCGGAATCGAGCAGTACTTC. The chain combines TRBV2 with TRBJ2-7; D gene unclear. Germline loops: CDR1 SNHLY, CDR2 FYNNEI. V lost 3 bases to trimming and J lost 6 bases, with 9 bases between them. This CDR3 comprises 12 residues. Together with reference TRBV2 and TRBJ2-7, the CDR3 gives the full variable domain: EPEVTQTPSHQVTQMGQEVILRCVPISNHLYFYWYRQILGQKVEFLVSFYNNEISEKSEIFDDQFSVERPDGSNFTLKIRSTKLEDSAMYFCASSETGIEQYFGPGTRLTVT.

The chain couples TRBV14 to TRBJ1-2; 7 bases agree with TRBD1. Germline V gene data show CDR1 as SGHDN and CDR2 as FVKESK. V dropped 5 bases and J dropped 0; count of bases not matched to a gene: 21. The CDR3 extends over 20 amino acids. The CDR3 region is CASSGGTVRVGPSANYGYTF. The CDR3 DNA reads TGTGCCAGCAGCGGCGGGACAGTCAGAGTCGGGCCATCCGCTAACTATGGCTACACCTTC.

The CDR3 protein is CASSIVTDLSNQPQHF. The CDR3 bases are TGTGCCAGTAGTATAGTTACAGACCTTAGCAATCAGCCCCAGCATTTT. The chain employs TRBV19 and TRBJ1-5; no firm D call. This CDR3 region has 16 residues. Germline CDR1 is LNHDA and CDR2 is SQIVND (reference sequence). V was pared by 1 base and J by 0 bases, with 10 bases between.

This clone was recorded once. The genes are TRBV7-2 and TRBJ2-7; 11 bases match TRBD2. CDR1 SGHTA and CDR2 FQGNSA come from the germline V gene. The CDR3 is made up of 15 amino acids. V was clipped by 3 bases and J by 3 bases; unmatched bases: 4. The DNA for the CDR3 is TGTGCCAGCAGCTTCGGTACTAGCGGGGGCTACGAGCAGTACTTC. It yields the protein CASSFGTSGGYEQYF. Supplemented by reference TRBV7-2 and TRBJ2-7, the full variable domain reads GAGVSQSPSNKVTEKGKDVELRCDPISGHTALYWYRQSLGQGLEFLIYFQGNSAPDKSGLPSDRFSAERTGGSVSTLTIQRTQQEDSAVYLCASSFGTSGGYEQYFGPGTRLTVT.

This clone was counted a few times. The J gene is TRBJ2-7, the V gene TRBV7-2; TRBD2 agrees at 12 bases. Germline trimming cut 2 bases from V and 7 bases from J; bases unmatched to any gene: 9. The CDR3 runs to 16 residues. CDR1 and CDR2 from the germline V gene are SGHTA and FQGNSA. The CDR3, as DNA: TGTGCCAGCAGCTTATCTTCGACTAGCGGGAGCCGGGAGCAGTACTTC. This codes for CASSLSSTSGSREQYF.

CDR3 protein: CASSETSWDNEQFF. CDR3 in DNA: TGTGCCAGCAGTGAAACTAGTTGGGACAATGAGCAGTTCTTC. The chain joins TRBV2 to TRBJ2-1; D might be TRBD2 (5 bases). The CDR3 consists of 14 residues. The germline V gene has CDR1 SNHLY and CDR2 FYNNEI. Trimming removed 2 bases at V and 5 bases at J, with 10 bases between.

The chain uses TRBV4-1 and TRBJ1-1; D is ambiguous. Per the germline V gene, CDR1 is MGHRA and CDR2 is YSYEKL. This CDR3 contains 14 residues. The V and J ends lost 2 bases and 5 bases respectively, with 12 bases between them. The CDR3, as DNA: TGCGCCAGCAGCCAACAAGAGATGGGGACTGAAGCTTTCTTT. Translating it yields CASSQQEMGTEAFF.

This clone was picked up one time. This sequence joins TRBV18 and TRBJ2-1; 7 nucleotides match TRBD1. Unmatched junction bases numbered 7, after V lost 3 bases and J lost 5 bases. Germline lookup yields CDR1 KGHSH and CDR2 LQKENI. The length of the CDR3 is 15 residues. CDR3 coding DNA: TGTGCCAGCTCACCGGGGACAGACCCTAACAATGAGCAGTTCTTC. Protein sequence: CASSPGTDPNNEQFF.

The rearrangement uses TRBV30 and TRBJ1-2; D remains unclear. Germline V gives CDR1 GTSNPN, CDR2 SVGIG (reference sequence). V was pared by 4 bases and J by 8 bases, with 17 bases between. CDR3 size: 13 residues. The CDR3 sequence: CAWTPQSAGGYTF. The CDR3 DNA sequence: TGTGCCTGGACTCCGCAATCCGCGGGGGGCTACACCTTC.

This clone has only a few counts. The chain joins TRBV30 to TRBJ1-1; tentatively, D is TRBD1 (6 bases). The CDR3 has 13 residues. Per germline, CDR1 GTSNPN and CDR2 SVGIG (reference sequence). V shed 1 base and J shed 8 bases, with 14 bases lying between them. The CDR3 bases are TGTGCCTGGAGTGGGAACCAGGGGACAGAAGCTTTCTTT. Translating gives CAWSGNQGTEAFF.

The CDR3 protein is CASSQKGGAFF. CDR3 nucleotide sequence: TGTGCCAGCAGCCAAAAGGGAGGCGCTTTCTTT. The chain is built from TRBV11-2 and TRBJ1-1, with D uncertain. V was pared by 5 bases and J by 11 bases, with 12 bases between. The germline V gene has CDR1 SGHAT and CDR2 FQNNGV. This CDR3 region has 11 residues.

The chain employs TRBV27 and TRBJ2-2, with D possibly TRBD2 on 6 matching bases. The ends were cut back, 4 bases at V and 3 bases at J, with 12 bases in the middle. The CDR3 has 15 residues. The germline CDR1 and CDR2 sequences are MNHEY and SMNVEV (reference sequence). CDR3 bases: TGTGCCAGCAGTTACCGGGGACTTCACACCGGGGAGCTGTTTTTT. Translating gives CASSYRGLHTGELFF.

In nucleotides, the CDR3 is TGCGCCAGCAGCTTGAATGGGGATACGCAGTATTTT. Protein sequence: CASSLNGDTQYF. The rearrangement joins TRBV5-1 to TRBJ2-3; D is unclear. Trimming stripped 1 base from V and 6 bases from J, with 6 bases between. Germline V gives CDR1 SGHRS, CDR2 YFSETQ. The CDR3 consists of 12 residues.

This chain links TRBV19 with TRBJ1-5, with 7 bases that match TRBD1. The CDR3 contains 15 residues. Trimming cost V 4 bases and J 2 bases; bases outside gene matches: 5. Germline loops: CDR1 LNHDA, CDR2 SQIVND (reference sequence). The CDR3 bases are TGTGCCAGTAGTAGGCGACAGGGTGGCAATCAGCCCCAGCATTTT. As protein: CASSRRQGGNQPQHF.

The V and J genes are TRBV12-5 and TRBJ2-1; 11 nucleotides match TRBD2. With V trimmed by 0 bases and J by 4 bases, 8 bases remained unmatched. This CDR3 contains 18 residues. The germline CDR1 and CDR2 sequences are LGHNT and FRNRAP. In DNA form, the CDR3 reads TGTGCTAGTGGTTTGGTACCGGACGGGACTAGCGGTTACAATGAGCAGTTCTTC. This encodes CASGLVPDGTSGYNEQFF.

The genes are TRBV5-1 and TRBJ2-7; 7 bases are shared with TRBD2. Germline CDR1 reads SGHRS; CDR2 reads YFSETQ. CDR3 size: 13 residues. The V and J ends lost 4 bases and 6 bases, in that order; junction bases with no gene match: 7. DNA of the CDR3: TGCGCCAGCAGCCTCGGGGGGATCGCCGAGCAGTACTTC. Protein product: CASSLGGIAEQYF.

The J gene is TRBJ1-1, the V gene TRBV5-1, with D unresolved. Trimming stripped 1 base from V and 2 bases from J, with 6 bases between. Per the germline V gene, CDR1 is SGHRS and CDR2 is YFSETQ. The CDR3 spans 13 residues. This CDR3 reads CASSLIHNTEAFF. In DNA, the CDR3 is TGCGCCAGCAGCTTGATCCACAACACTGAAGCTTTCTTT.

CDR3 in DNA: TGTGCCAGTAGCCGATCAGGAAGAGTCGCGAATGAAAAACTGTTTTTT. Protein product: CASSRSGRVANEKLFF. The rearrangement links TRBV19 to TRBJ1-4; the D is unclear. The germline CDR1 and CDR2 sequences are LNHDA and SQIVND (reference sequence). The CDR3 extends over 16 amino acids. The V end lost 6 bases, the J end lost 5 bases, and 19 bases lay between the germline ends.

The V and J genes are TRBV10-2 and TRBJ1-2, with D perhaps TRBD1 (5 bases). In germline, CDR1 is WSHSY, CDR2 SAAADI. The V end was cut by 2 bases, the J end by 3 bases, with 13 bases between. The CDR3 consists of 15 residues. The CDR3 nucleotides are TGCGCCAGCAGTGAGAGGCGCAGGGTTGACTATGGCTACACCTTC. This encodes CASSERRRVDYGYTF.

The chain links TRBV19 to TRBJ2-7, with a tentative D call TRBD2 (6 bases). The CDR3 length is 12 residues. Between the trimmed V and J ends, which lost 6 bases and 7 bases, there was a span of 13 bases. Germline loops: CDR1 LNHDA, CDR2 SQIVND (reference sequence). The CDR3 DNA sequence: TGTGCCAGTAGAAACGGACTATCAGAGCAGTACTTC. This translates into CASRNGLSEQYF.